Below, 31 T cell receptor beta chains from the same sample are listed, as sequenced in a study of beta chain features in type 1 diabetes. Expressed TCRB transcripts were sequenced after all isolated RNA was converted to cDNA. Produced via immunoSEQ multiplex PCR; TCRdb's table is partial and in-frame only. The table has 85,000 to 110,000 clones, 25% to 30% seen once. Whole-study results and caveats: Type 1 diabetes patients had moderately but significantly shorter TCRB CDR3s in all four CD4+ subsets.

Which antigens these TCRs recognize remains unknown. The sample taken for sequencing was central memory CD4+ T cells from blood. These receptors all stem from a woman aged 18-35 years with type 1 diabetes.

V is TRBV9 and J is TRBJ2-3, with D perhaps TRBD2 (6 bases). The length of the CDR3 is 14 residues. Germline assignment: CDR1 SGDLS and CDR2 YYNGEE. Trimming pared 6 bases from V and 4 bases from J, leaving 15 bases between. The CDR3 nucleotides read TGTGCCAGCACTCGGGGGACCAACGCAGATACGCAGTATTTT. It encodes CASTRGTNADTQYF. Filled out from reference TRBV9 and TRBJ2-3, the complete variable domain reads DSGVTQTPKHLITATGQRVTLRCSPRSGDLSVYWYQQSLDQGLQFLIQYYNGEERAKGNILERFSAQQFPDLHSELNLSSLELGDSALYFCASTRGTNADTQYFGPGTRLTVL.

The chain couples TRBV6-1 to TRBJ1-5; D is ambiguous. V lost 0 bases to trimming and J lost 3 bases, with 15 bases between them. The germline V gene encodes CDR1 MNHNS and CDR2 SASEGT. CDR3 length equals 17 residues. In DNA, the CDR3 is TGTGCCAGCAGTGAAGCTCCTATGGGTGACTACAATCAGCCCCAGCATTTT. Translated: CASSEAPMGDYNQPQHF.

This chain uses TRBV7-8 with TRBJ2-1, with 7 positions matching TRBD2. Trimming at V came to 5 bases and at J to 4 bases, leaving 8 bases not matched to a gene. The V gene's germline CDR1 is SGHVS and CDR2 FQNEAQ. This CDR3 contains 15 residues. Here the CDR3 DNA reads TGTGCCAGCAGCGGCCTGCGGGAGCAGTACAATGAGCAGTTCTTC. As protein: CASSGLREQYNEQFF.

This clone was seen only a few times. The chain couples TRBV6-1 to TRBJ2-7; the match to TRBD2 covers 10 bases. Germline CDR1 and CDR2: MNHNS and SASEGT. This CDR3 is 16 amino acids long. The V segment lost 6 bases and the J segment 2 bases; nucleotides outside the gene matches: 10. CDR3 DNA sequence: TGTGCCAGCAGCGAACGGGGACTAGCGAGCCCCTACGAGCAGTACGTC. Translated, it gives CASSERGLASPYEQYV.

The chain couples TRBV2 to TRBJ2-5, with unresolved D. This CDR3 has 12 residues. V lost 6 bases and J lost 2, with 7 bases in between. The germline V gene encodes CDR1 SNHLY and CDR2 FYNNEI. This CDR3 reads CASRAGQETQYF. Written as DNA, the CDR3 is TGTGCCAGCAGGGCAGGTCAAGAGACCCAGTACTTC.

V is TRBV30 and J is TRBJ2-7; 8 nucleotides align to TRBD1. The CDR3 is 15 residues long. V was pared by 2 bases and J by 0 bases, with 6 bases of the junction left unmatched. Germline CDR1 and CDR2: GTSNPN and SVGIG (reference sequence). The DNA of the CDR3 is TGTGCCTGGAGTCGGACAGGGATCAACTCCTACGAGCAGTACTTC. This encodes CAWSRTGINSYEQYF. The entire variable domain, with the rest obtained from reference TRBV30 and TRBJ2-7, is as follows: SQTIHQWPATLVQPVGSPLSLECTVEGTSNPNLYWYRQAAGRGLQLLFYSVGIGQISSEVPQNLSASRPQDRQFILSSKKLLLSDSGFYLCAWSRTGINSYEQYFGPGTRLTVT.

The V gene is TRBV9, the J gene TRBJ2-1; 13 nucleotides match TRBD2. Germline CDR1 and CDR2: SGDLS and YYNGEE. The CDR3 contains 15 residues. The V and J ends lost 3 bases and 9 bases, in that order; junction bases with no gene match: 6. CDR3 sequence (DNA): TGTGCCAGCAGCGAGACGACTAGCGGGAGGTCTGAGCAGTTCTTC. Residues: CASSETTSGRSEQFF.

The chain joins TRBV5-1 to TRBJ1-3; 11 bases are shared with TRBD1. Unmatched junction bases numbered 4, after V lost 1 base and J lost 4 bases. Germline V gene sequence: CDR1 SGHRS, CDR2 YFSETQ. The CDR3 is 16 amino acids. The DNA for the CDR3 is TGCGCCAGCAGCTTGCCGGGACAGGGGGACGGAAACACCATATATTTT. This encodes CASSLPGQGDGNTIYF.

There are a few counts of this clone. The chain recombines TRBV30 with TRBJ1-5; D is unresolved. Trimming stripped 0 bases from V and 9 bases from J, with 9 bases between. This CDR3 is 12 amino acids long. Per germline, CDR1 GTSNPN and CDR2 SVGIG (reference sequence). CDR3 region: CAWSVHPGPQHF. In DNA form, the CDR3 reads TGTGCCTGGAGTGTACACCCAGGGCCCCAGCATTTT.

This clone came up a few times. This CDR3 is CASSTGTRTSYEQYF. The CDR3 DNA is TGTGCCAGCAGCACCGGGACACGGACCTCCTACGAGCAGTACTTC. The gene calls are TRBV5-4 and TRBJ2-7; D is perhaps TRBD1 (6 bases). V lost 4 bases and J 0 bases, leaving 14 bases between the germline ends. The CDR3 length is 15 residues. Per germline, CDR1 SGHNT and CDR2 YYREEE (reference sequence).

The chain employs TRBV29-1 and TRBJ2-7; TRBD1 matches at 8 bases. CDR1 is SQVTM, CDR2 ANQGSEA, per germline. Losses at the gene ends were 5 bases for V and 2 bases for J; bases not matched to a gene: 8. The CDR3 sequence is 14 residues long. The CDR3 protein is CSVTLGTGTYEQYF. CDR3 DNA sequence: TGCAGCGTTACACTCGGGACAGGAACCTACGAGCAGTACTTC.

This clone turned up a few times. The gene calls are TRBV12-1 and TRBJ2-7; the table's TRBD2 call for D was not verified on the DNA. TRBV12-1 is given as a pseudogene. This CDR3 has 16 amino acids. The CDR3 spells CASSFSGSRGGYEQYV. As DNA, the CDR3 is TGTGCCAGCAGCTTCAGCGGGAGCCGGGGCGGGTACGAGCAGTACGTC.

As DNA, the CDR3 is TGCAGCGTTGCCTCATCTAGCGGGAGGGGGGATACGCAGTATTTT. It encodes CSVASSSGRGDTQYF. V and J are TRBV29-1 and TRBJ2-3; 12 nucleotides line up with TRBD2. The germline gives CDR1 SQVTM, CDR2 ANQGSEA. The CDR3 is made up of 15 amino acids. V was pared by 4 bases and J by 6 bases, with 8 bases of the junction left unmatched.

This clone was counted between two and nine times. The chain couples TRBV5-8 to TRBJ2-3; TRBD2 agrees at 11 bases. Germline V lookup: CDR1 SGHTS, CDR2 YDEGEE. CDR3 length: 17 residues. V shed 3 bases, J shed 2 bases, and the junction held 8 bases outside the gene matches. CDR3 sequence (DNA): TGTGCCAGCAGCTATTCCGGGACTAGCGGTTCCACAGATACGCAGTATTTT. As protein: CASSYSGTSGSTDTQYF.

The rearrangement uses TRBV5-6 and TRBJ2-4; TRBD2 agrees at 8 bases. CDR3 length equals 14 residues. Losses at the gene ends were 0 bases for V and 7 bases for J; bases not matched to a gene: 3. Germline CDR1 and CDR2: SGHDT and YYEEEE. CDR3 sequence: CASSLDREGNIQYF. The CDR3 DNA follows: TGTGCCAGCAGCTTGGATCGGGAGGGTAACATTCAGTACTTC.

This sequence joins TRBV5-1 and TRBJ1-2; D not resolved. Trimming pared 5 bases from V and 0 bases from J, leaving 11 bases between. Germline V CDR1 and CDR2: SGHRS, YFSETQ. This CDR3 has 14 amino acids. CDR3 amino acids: CASREATTNYGYTF. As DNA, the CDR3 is TGCGCCAGCAGAGAAGCGACTACTAACTATGGCTACACCTTC.

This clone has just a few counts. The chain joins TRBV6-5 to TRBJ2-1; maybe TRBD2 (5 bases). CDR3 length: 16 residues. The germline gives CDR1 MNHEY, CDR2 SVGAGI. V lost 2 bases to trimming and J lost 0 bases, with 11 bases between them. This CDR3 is CASSYEGGGSYNEQFF. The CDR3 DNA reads TGTGCCAGCAGTTACGAGGGTGGAGGCTCCTACAATGAGCAGTTCTTC.

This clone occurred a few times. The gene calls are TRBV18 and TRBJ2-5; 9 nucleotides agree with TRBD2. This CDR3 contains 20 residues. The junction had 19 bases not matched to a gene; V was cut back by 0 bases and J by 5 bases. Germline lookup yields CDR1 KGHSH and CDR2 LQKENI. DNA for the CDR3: TGTGCCAGCTCACCACCTCCCGCCCTTAGTCGCGGGAGGGCCGCGGAGACCCAGTACTTC. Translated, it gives CASSPPPALSRGRAAETQYF. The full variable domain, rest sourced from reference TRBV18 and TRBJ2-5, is NAGVMQNPRHLVRRRGQEARLRCSPMKGHSHVYWYRQLPEEGLKFMVYLQKENIIDESGMPKERFSAEFPKEGPSILRIQQVVRGDSAAYFCASSPPPALSRGRAAETQYFGPGTRLLVL.

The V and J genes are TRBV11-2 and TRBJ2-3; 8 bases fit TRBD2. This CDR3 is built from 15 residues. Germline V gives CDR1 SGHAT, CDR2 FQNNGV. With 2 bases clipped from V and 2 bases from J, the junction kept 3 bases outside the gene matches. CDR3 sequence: CASSLIAGPTDTQYF. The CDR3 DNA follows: TGTGCCAGCAGCTTAATAGCGGGACCCACAGATACGCAGTATTTT.

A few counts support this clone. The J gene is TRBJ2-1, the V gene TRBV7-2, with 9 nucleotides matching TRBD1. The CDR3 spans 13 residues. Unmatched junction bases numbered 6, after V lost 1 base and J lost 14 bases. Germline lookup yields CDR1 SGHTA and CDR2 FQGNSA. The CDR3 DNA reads TGTGCCAGCAGCTTAGATCCTACAGGGGGCAAGTTCTTC. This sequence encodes CASSLDPTGGKFF.

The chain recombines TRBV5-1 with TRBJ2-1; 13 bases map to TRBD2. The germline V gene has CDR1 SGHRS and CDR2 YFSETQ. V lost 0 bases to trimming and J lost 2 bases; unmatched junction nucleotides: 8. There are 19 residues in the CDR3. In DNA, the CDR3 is TGCGCCAGCAGCTTGGGGAGGACTAGCGGGGGTCTCGCCTACAATGAGCAGTTCTTC. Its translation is CASSLGRTSGGLAYNEQFF.

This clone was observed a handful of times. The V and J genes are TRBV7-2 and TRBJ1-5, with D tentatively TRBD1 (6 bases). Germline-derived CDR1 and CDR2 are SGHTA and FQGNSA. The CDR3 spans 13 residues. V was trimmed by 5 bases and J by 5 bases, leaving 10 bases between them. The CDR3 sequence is CASSRQADQPQHF. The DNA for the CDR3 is TGTGCCAGCAGCCGACAGGCGGATCAGCCCCAGCATTTT.

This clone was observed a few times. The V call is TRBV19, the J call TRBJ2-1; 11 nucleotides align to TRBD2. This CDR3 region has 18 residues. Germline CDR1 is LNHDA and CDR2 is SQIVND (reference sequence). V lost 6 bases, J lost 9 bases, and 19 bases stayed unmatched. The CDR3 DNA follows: TGTGCCAGTAGAGAGCGACTAGCGGGAATGTTGGGGTCCAGTGAGCAGTTCTTC. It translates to CASRERLAGMLGSSEQFF.

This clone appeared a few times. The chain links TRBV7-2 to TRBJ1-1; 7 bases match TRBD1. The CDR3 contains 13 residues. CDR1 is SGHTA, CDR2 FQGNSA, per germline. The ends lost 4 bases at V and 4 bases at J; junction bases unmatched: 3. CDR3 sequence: CASSSQGGTEAFF. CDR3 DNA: TGTGCCAGCAGCTCGCAGGGGGGCACTGAAGCTTTCTTT.

The CDR3 coding sequence is TGTGCCAGCAGCTTAGATTTTGGCGGGAGGACAGATACGCAGTATTTT. It translates to CASSLDFGGRTDTQYF. The genes are TRBV11-2 and TRBJ2-3; TRBD2 matches 8 bases. CDR1 and CDR2 from the germline V gene are SGHAT and FQNNGV. The CDR3 length is 16 residues. V dropped 0 bases and J dropped 3; count of bases not matched to a gene: 5.

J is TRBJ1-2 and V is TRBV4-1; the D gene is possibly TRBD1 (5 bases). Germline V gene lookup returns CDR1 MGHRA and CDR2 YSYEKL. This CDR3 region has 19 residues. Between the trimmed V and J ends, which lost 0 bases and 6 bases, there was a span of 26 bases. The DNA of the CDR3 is TGCGCCAGCAGCCAAGATCTCGGAGGGCTGGGACTGGGAGGGGATGGCTACACCTTC. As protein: CASSQDLGGLGLGGDGYTF.

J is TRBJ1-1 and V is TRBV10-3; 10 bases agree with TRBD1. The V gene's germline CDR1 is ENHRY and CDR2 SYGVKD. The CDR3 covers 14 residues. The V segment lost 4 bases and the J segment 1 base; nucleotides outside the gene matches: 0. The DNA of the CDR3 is TGTGCCATCAGTGGGGACAGGGGGAACACTGAAGCTTTCTTT. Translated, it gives CAISGDRGNTEAFF.

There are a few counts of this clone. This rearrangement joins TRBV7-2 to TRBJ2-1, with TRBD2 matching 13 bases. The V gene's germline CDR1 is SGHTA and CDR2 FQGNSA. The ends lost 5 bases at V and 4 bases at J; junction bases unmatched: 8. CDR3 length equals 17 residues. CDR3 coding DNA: TGTGCCAGCAGCCCCCGGACTAGCGGGAGTAGGTACAATGAGCAGTTCTTC. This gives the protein CASSPRTSGSRYNEQFF.

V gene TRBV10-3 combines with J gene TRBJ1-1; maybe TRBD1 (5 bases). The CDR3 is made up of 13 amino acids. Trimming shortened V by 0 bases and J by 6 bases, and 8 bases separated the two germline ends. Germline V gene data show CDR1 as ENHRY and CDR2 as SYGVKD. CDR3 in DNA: TGTGCCATCAGTGAGTCCCAGGGCGCTGAAGCTTTCTTT. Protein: CAISESQGAEAFF.

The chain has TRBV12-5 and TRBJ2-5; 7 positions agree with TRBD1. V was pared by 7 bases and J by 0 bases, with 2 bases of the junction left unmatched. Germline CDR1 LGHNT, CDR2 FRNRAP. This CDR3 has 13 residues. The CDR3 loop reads CASVGQNQETQYF. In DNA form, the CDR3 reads TGTGCTAGTGTGGGACAGAACCAAGAGACCCAGTACTTC.

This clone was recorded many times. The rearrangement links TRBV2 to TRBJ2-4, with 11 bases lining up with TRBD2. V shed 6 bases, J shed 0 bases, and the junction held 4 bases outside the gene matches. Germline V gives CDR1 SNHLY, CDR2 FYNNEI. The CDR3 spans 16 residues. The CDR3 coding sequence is TGTGCCAGCAGCCGCGGACTAGCGGGAGCCAAAAACATTCAGTACTTC. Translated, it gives CASSRGLAGAKNIQYF.